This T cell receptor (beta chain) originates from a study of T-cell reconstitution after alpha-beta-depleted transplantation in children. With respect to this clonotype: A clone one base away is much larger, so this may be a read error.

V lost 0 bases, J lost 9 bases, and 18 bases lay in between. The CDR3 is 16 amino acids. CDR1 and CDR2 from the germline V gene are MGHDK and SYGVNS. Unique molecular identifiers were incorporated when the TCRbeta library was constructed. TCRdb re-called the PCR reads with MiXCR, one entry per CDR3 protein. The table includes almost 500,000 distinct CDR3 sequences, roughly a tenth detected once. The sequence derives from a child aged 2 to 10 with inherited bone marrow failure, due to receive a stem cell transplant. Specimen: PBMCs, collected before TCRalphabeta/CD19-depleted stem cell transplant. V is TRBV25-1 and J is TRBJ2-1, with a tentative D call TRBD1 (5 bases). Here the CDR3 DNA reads TGTGCCAGCAGTGAATATATCTTGGACACACTTGCTGAGCAGTTCTTC. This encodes CASSEYILDTLAEQFF.